This passage covers 11 T cell receptor beta chains from one sample sequenced in a study of shared clonotypes between healthy human individuals. Clones were sequenced by immunoSEQ multiplex PCR, and TCRdb holds only the in-frame ones, with some missing. The table lists 500,000 to 650,000 clones, roughly 72% of them singletons. The specimen sequenced was PBMCs. These receptor sequences come from a woman between 40 and 55 years old in good health. Some clones in this sample may be carry-over from other donors' samples.

The genes are TRBV5-1 and TRBJ2-5; 10 bases are a match to TRBD1. Trimming cost V 5 bases and J 3 bases; bases outside gene matches: 7. CDR3 length: 15 residues. Germline loops: CDR1 SGHRS, CDR2 YFSETQ. This chain's CDR3 is CASSLLGTGEETQYF. CDR3 DNA: TGCGCCAGCAGTTTGCTCGGGACAGGGGAAGAGACCCAGTACTTC.

The CDR3 sequence: CASSQGGGETQYF. In DNA, the CDR3 is TGCGCCAGCAGCCAGGGGGGAGGAGAGACCCAGTACTTC. The chain uses TRBV4-3 and TRBJ2-5, with TRBD2 as a possible D gene (6 bases). Germline values: CDR1 LGHNA, CDR2 YSLEER. The CDR3 sequence is 13 residues long. V dropped 3 bases and J dropped 4 bases, with 9 bases sitting between them.

The rearrangement joins TRBV4-1 to TRBJ1-2; D is perhaps TRBD1 (6 bases). Germline CDR1 and CDR2: MGHRA and YSYEKL. This CDR3 is built from 14 residues. The V end lost 0 bases, the J end lost 7 bases, and 12 bases lay between the germline ends. For the CDR3, the DNA is TGCGCCAGCAGCCAAGATCGGGGGGCGGCTGGCTACACCTTC. Translating gives CASSQDRGAAGYTF.

This clone has more than one count but fewer than ten. This chain uses TRBV10-3 with TRBJ2-2; 14 bases align to TRBD2. V lost 10 bases, J lost 6 bases, and 10 bases stayed unmatched. Germline V gene lookup returns CDR1 ENHRY and CDR2 SYGVKD. This CDR3 contains 16 residues. The DNA for the CDR3 is TGTGCCACCCTGGGACTAGCGGGAGAGGGTGCCGGGGAGCTGTTTTTT. Its protein product is CATLGLAGEGAGELFF.

With regard to this clone: The same CDR3 also results from other DNA sequences found in this sample. CDR3 amino acids: CASSYSTGVGEKLFF. For the CDR3, the DNA is TGTGCCAGCAGTTACTCGACAGGGGTGGGTGAAAAACTGTTTTTT. V gene TRBV6-5 combines with J gene TRBJ1-4, with 8 bases fitting TRBD1. Germline V lookup: CDR1 MNHEY, CDR2 SVGAGI. After removal of 0 bases from V and 7 bases from J, the junction contained 4 bases not matched to a gene. This CDR3 has 15 residues.

This chain connects TRBV20-1 to TRBJ2-1, with D unclear. The CDR3 consists of 11 residues. Germline V gene lookup returns CDR1 DFQATT and CDR2 SNEGSKA (reference sequence). Trimming took 5 bases from V and 8 from J, leaving 10 bases between them. Here the CDR3 DNA reads TGCAGTGCTGAGTCAGGTGATGAGCAGTTCTTC. This codes for CSAESGDEQFF.

The chain links TRBV4-2 to TRBJ2-5; the match to TRBD2 covers 7 bases. Gene TRBJ2-7 matches the end of the DNA better, so the J call may be wrong. Germline-derived CDR1 and CDR2 are LGHNA and YNFKEQ. The CDR3 covers 17 residues. CDR3 sequence (DNA): TGTGCCAGCAGCCAAGGACGTCGGCTGGCTAGCGGCCCCGAGCAGTACTTC. This gives the protein CASSQGRRLASGPEQYF.

This chain joins TRBV30 and TRBJ2-7; 8 bases agree with TRBD2. The V segment lost 4 bases and the J segment 2 bases; nucleotides outside the gene matches: 7. The CDR3 totals 14 residues. Germline loops: CDR1 GTSNPN, CDR2 SVGIG (reference sequence). The CDR3, as DNA: TGTGCCTGGAAAGCCAAAGCGGGAGCCTACGAGCAGTACTTC. Translation gives CAWKAKAGAYEQYF.

This sequence joins TRBV6-4 and TRBJ2-3; D is uncertain. Germline V lookup: CDR1 MRHNA, CDR2 SNTAGT. The CDR3 is 16 residues long. Deletions cut 1 base from V and 4 bases from J, with 15 bases between. Here the CDR3 DNA reads TGTGCCAGCAGTGACTTCTCGGATAGGGCTCCAGATACGCAGTATTTT. Its protein is CASSDFSDRAPDTQYF.

This chain joins TRBV19 and TRBJ1-2, with D maybe TRBD1 (5 bases). This CDR3 is built from 17 residues. Trimming pared 5 bases from V and 0 bases from J, leaving 19 bases between. Germline values: CDR1 LNHDA, CDR2 SQIVND (reference sequence). In DNA form, the CDR3 reads TGTGCCAGTAGTCCTCGAAATGCGGGCAGGGCTAACTATGGCTACACCTTC. Its translation is CASSPRNAGRANYGYTF.

This chain uses TRBV2 with TRBJ1-1; D gene ambiguous. The CDR3 has 13 residues. Deletions cut 2 bases from V and 0 bases from J, with 4 bases between. Germline V CDR1 and CDR2: SNHLY, FYNNEI. The CDR3 loop reads CASSEHLNTEAFF. In DNA, the CDR3 is TGTGCCAGCAGTGAACACTTGAACACTGAAGCTTTCTTT.